The 29 T cell receptor beta chains below were found in one sample sequenced in a study of shared clonotypes between healthy human individuals. Using immunoSEQ multiplex PCR, the repertoire was profiled, and TCRdb retains in-frame clones only, with some absent. The sample shows some 360,000 clones, more than 60% of them seen only once. The specimen sequenced was memory CD4+ T cells sorted from blood. The subset is: CD45RA-negative fraction. All receptors come from a man aged 30 to 45 in good health.

The chain couples TRBV6-1 to TRBJ2-7; D remains unclear. CDR1 and CDR2 from the germline V gene are MNHNS and SASEGT. The CDR3 loop spans 12 amino acids. Trimming left V 5 bases short and J 4 bases short, with 9 bases between. CDR3 protein: CASSLKGYEQYF. CDR3 sequence (DNA): TGTGCCAGCAGTCTGAAGGGTTACGAGCAGTACTTC.

Points on this clone: The same CDR3 is also encoded by other DNA sequences in this sample. The J gene is TRBJ2-3, the V gene TRBV5-6; 10 bases line up with TRBD2. The CDR3 contains 14 residues. J gave up 5 bases and V 0 bases, and 0 bases lay outside the gene matches. Germline CDR1 is SGHDT and CDR2 is YYEEEE. CDR3 sequence (DNA): TGTGCCAGCAGCTTGGGACTAGCGGGAGATACGCAGTATTTT. It is translated as CASSLGLAGDTQYF.

This clone was detected a few times. The chain links TRBV29-1 to TRBJ2-3, with 9 bases lining up with TRBD2. Trimming removed 3 bases from V and 4 bases from J; junction bases left unmatched: 8. The germline gives CDR1 SQVTM, CDR2 ANQGSEA. This CDR3 has 15 amino acids. The CDR3 protein is CSVEGGASGADTQYF. The CDR3 region has the DNA TGCAGCGTTGAGGGTGGGGCTAGCGGGGCAGATACGCAGTATTTT.

The V call is TRBV28, the J call TRBJ2-7; D might be TRBD1 (6 bases). The length of the CDR3 is 13 residues. Trimming cost V 2 bases and J 2 bases, with 7 bases left between them. Per germline, CDR1 MDHEN and CDR2 SYDVKM. Here the CDR3 reads CASSLAGAYEQYF. CDR3 in DNA: TGTGCCAGCAGTTTAGCAGGGGCCTACGAGCAGTACTTC. The variable domain in full, completed from reference TRBV28 and TRBJ2-7, reads DVKVTQSSRYLVKRTGEKVFLECVQDMDHENMFWYRQDPGLGLRLIYFSYDVKMKEKGDIPEGYSVSREKKERFSLILESASTNQTSMYLCASSLAGAYEQYFGPGTRLTVT.

V is TRBV6-1 and J is TRBJ1-2, with TRBD1 identical over 9 bases. Germline V gives CDR1 MNHNS, CDR2 SASEGT. The CDR3 totals 14 residues. The J segment lost 4 bases and the V segment lost 3 bases, leaving 3 bases of the junction unmatched. The CDR3 loop reads CASSEGQGIYGYTF. The DNA of the CDR3 is TGTGCCAGCAGTGAGGGACAGGGTATCTATGGCTACACCTTC.

A few counts support this clone. The J gene is TRBJ1-1, the V gene TRBV7-2; a weak D match, TRBD1 (5 bases). The CDR3 is 13 amino acids. Trimming took 3 bases from V and 7 from J, leaving 12 bases between them. Germline V gene lookup returns CDR1 SGHTA and CDR2 FQGNSA. The CDR3 sequence: CASSFLPGHEAFF. The CDR3 DNA is TGTGCCAGCAGCTTTCTACCGGGGCATGAAGCTTTCTTT.

The chain carries TRBV28 and TRBJ2-7; D not certain. The V end was cut by 3 bases, the J end by 0 bases, with 9 bases between. Germline CDR1 is MDHEN and CDR2 is SYDVKM. The CDR3 extends over 14 amino acids. DNA of the CDR3: TGTGCCAGCAGTTTGTGGCACGGCTCCTACGAGCAGTACTTC. Encoded protein: CASSLWHGSYEQYF.

J is TRBJ2-5 and V is TRBV7-7, with D possibly called TRBD1 or TRBD2 (6 bases each). Germline V gene lookup returns CDR1 SSHAT and CDR2 FNYEAQ (reference sequence). This CDR3 spans 15 amino acids. The V end lost 3 bases, the J end lost 4 bases, and 15 bases lay between the germline ends. The CDR3 sequence: CASSLGTGARETQYF. The CDR3, as DNA: TGTGCCAGCAGCTTGGGGACGGGGGCGCGAGAGACCCAGTACTTC.

The chain carries TRBV9 and TRBJ2-7, with a tentative D call TRBD1 (6 bases). The germline V gene encodes CDR1 SGDLS and CDR2 YYNGEE. This CDR3 comprises 14 residues. Trimming took off 4 bases at V and 3 bases at J, with 14 bases between the two ends. The CDR3 spells CASSPRGTSYEQYF. The CDR3 nucleotides read TGTGCCAGCAGCCCTAGAGGGACAAGCTACGAGCAGTACTTC.

The chain joins TRBV15 to TRBJ2-2, with 7 nucleotides matching TRBD2. Germline V gives CDR1 LNHNV, CDR2 YYDKDF (reference sequence). The CDR3 runs to 15 residues. The ends lost 3 bases at V and 1 base at J; junction bases unmatched: 2. The CDR3 sequence: CATSSGRMNTGELFF. The DNA for the CDR3 is TGTGCCACCAGCAGCGGGAGGATGAACACCGGGGAGCTGTTTTTT. Together with reference TRBV15 and TRBJ2-2, the CDR3 gives the full variable domain: DAMVIQNPRYQVTQFGKPVTLSCSQTLNHNVMYWYQQKSSQAPKLLFHYYDKDFNNEADTPDNFQSRRPNTSFCFLDIRSPGLGDTAMYLCATSSGRMNTGELFFGEGSRLTVL.

This sequence joins TRBV6-1 and TRBJ1-4; TRBD1 is a possible D gene (5 bases). Trimming took off 4 bases at V and 0 bases at J, with 12 bases between the two ends. CDR3 length: 16 amino acids. CDR1 and CDR2 from the germline V gene are MNHNS and SASEGT. In nucleotides, the CDR3 is TGTGCCAGCAGTGCGGGGGTACTTGCAACTAATGAAAAACTGTTTTTT. Its translation is CASSAGVLATNEKLFF.

As concerns this clone: Its ends do not fully match the called genes, so a read error is possible. This sequence joins TRBV2 and TRBJ1-5; the D is unclear. CDR1 is SNHLY and CDR2 is FYNNEI in the germline V gene. The CDR3 contains 15 residues. CDR3 sequence reads: CASSEDLTRNSARNF. CDR3 sequence (DNA): TGTGCCAGCAGTGAAGACTTAACCCGAAATTCAGCCCGGAATTTT.

The chain recombines TRBV7-2 with TRBJ2-2; 11 positions match TRBD1. V shed 2 bases, J shed 6 bases, and the junction held 2 bases outside the gene matches. The germline V gene has CDR1 SGHTA and CDR2 FQGNSA. CDR3 size: 15 residues. The CDR3 is CASSLPGQGAGELFF. The CDR3 DNA sequence: TGTGCCAGCAGCTTACCGGGACAGGGGGCCGGGGAGCTGTTTTTT.

The genes are TRBV5-1 and TRBJ2-7; unclear D gene. Germline loops: CDR1 SGHRS, CDR2 YFSETQ. Trimming removed 1 base from V and 3 bases from J, with 14 bases in between. CDR3 length equals 15 residues. The CDR3 reads CASSLKSAGVYEQYF. CDR3 sequence (DNA): TGCGCCAGCAGCTTGAAATCGGCCGGTGTCTACGAGCAGTACTTC. Full variable domain (remainder filled in from reference TRBV5-1 and TRBJ2-7): KAGVTQTPRYLIKTRGQQVTLSCSPISGHRSVSWYQQTPGQGLQFLFEYFSETQRNKGNFPGRFSGRQFSNSRSEMNVSTLELGDSALYLCASSLKSAGVYEQYFGPGTRLTVT.

Of note for this clone: It may be a read error: a sequence one base away is much more abundant. V and J are TRBV7-8 and TRBJ2-1, with unresolved D. This CDR3 contains 12 residues. Trimming cost V 3 bases and J 3 bases, with 3 bases left between them. Germline V gives CDR1 SGHVS, CDR2 FQNEAQ. CDR3 sequence reads: CASSFGYNEQFF. CDR3 nucleotides: TGTGCCAGCAGCTTTGGCTACAATGAGCAGTTCTTC.

This clone was detected only a few times. The J gene is TRBJ2-5, the V gene TRBV2; TRBD1 is a possible D gene (6 bases). CDR1 is SNHLY and CDR2 is FYNNEI in the germline V gene. The CDR3 is 13 amino acids. The V end was cut by 8 bases, the J end by 2 bases, with 12 bases between. The CDR3 region has the DNA TGTGCCAGCGGCAGCGGACAGCAAGAGACCCAGTACTTC. Protein sequence: CASGSGQQETQYF. Looking up the rest from reference TRBV2 and TRBJ2-5 gives the full variable domain: EPEVTQTPSHQVTQMGQEVILRCVPISNHLYFYWYRQILGQKVEFLVSFYNNEISEKSEIFDDQFSVERPDGSNFTLKIRSTKLEDSAMYFCASGSGQQETQYFGPGTRLLVL.

The chain links TRBV19 to TRBJ2-7, with TRBD2 identical over 8 bases. The CDR3 is made up of 14 amino acids. Germline CDR1 is LNHDA and CDR2 is SQIVND (reference sequence). Trimming at V came to 5 bases and at J to 5 bases, leaving 8 bases not matched to a gene. In DNA form, the CDR3 reads TGTGCCAGTAGTGGACCGGGACTAGTCAACGAGCAGTACTTC. Amino acid sequence: CASSGPGLVNEQYF.

A remark on this clone: The same CDR3 is also encoded by other DNA sequences in this sample. The rearrangement links TRBV7-9 to TRBJ2-1, with TRBD1 matching 7 bases. In germline, CDR1 is SEHNR, CDR2 FQNEAQ (reference sequence). V dropped 3 bases and J dropped 7; count of bases not matched to a gene: 3. This CDR3 comprises 13 residues. The CDR3 region is CASSFSGGNEQFF. Written as DNA, the CDR3 is TGTGCCAGCAGCTTTTCAGGGGGAAATGAGCAGTTCTTC. Using reference TRBV7-9 and TRBJ2-1 for the parts outside the CDR3, the full variable domain is DTGVSQNPRHKITKRGQNVTFRCDPISEHNRLYWYRQTLGQGPEFLTYFQNEAQLEKSRLLSDRFSAERPKGSFSTLEIQRTEQGDSAMYLCASSFSGGNEQFFGPGTRLTVL.

The chain links TRBV5-1 to TRBJ1-1, with 7 bases identical to TRBD1. Trimming removed 1 base from V and 4 bases from J; junction bases left unmatched: 16. Germline V CDR1 and CDR2: SGHRS, YFSETQ. CDR3 length equals 18 residues. The CDR3 DNA sequence: TGCGCCAGCAGCTTGAGGGCCGGGACAGAGAGAAGGAGCACTGAAGCTTTCTTT. It translates to CASSLRAGTERRSTEAFF.

V and J are TRBV5-1 and TRBJ2-3, with 9 bases identical to TRBD1. The CDR3 is made up of 14 amino acids. Unmatched junction bases numbered 3, after V lost 3 bases and J lost 4 bases. CDR1 and CDR2 (germline): SGHRS, YFSETQ. The CDR3 nucleotides read TGCGCCAGCAGCTACGGACAGGGGTCAGATACGCAGTATTTT. It translates to CASSYGQGSDTQYF.

This rearrangement joins TRBV6-5 to TRBJ2-1; TRBD2 matches at 9 bases. Germline V CDR1 and CDR2: MNHEY, SVGAGI. There are 15 residues in the CDR3. V trimming: 2 bases; J trimming: 5 bases; junction bases outside the gene matches: 4. CDR3 bases: TGTGCCAGCAGTTACGTGGCGGGGGGGAACAATGAGCAGTTCTTC. Protein: CASSYVAGGNNEQFF.

The V and J genes are TRBV5-1 and TRBJ2-7; D assignment may be TRBD1 or TRBD2 (6 bases each). The CDR3 is 15 residues long. Trimming removed 5 bases at V and 0 bases at J, with 15 bases between. CDR1 SGHRS and CDR2 YFSETQ come from the germline V gene. The CDR3 protein is CASRGGLSPSYEQYF. CDR3 coding DNA: TGCGCCAGCAGAGGGGGACTGAGCCCCTCCTACGAGCAGTACTTC.

In the case of this clone: The sample has other DNA sequences that encode this CDR3 too. V is TRBV2 and J is TRBJ1-4; TRBD1 agrees at 7 bases. The CDR3 consists of 15 residues. J was trimmed by 0 bases and V by 2 bases; bases with no gene match: 0. CDR1 is SNHLY and CDR2 is FYNNEI in the germline V gene. The CDR3 nucleotides read TGTGCCAGCAGTGAAACAGGGGCAACTAATGAAAAACTGTTTTTT. Translated: CASSETGATNEKLFF.

The V and J genes are TRBV5-1 and TRBJ2-5; 8 bases map to TRBD1. CDR3 length: 16 amino acids. Per the germline V gene, CDR1 is SGHRS and CDR2 is YFSETQ. With V trimmed by 1 base and J by 4 bases, 9 bases remained unmatched. CDR3 sequence: CASSLRAGGFGETQYF. CDR3 nucleotide sequence: TGCGCCAGCAGCTTGCGAGCAGGGGGCTTTGGAGAGACCCAGTACTTC.

The rearrangement joins TRBV7-2 to TRBJ1-1; a possible D gene is TRBD1 (5 bases). The V gene's germline CDR1 is SGHTA and CDR2 FQGNSA. This CDR3 contains 13 residues. V was clipped by 5 bases and J by 1 base, with 8 bases between them. The CDR3 loop reads CASSPGGNTEAFF. As DNA, the CDR3 is TGTGCCAGCAGCCCCGGGGGGAACACTGAAGCTTTCTTT.

A single count supports this clone. The CDR3 DNA reads as TGTGCCAGCAGCTTTGGGGAGACCGGCTACACCTTC. Translating it yields CASSFGETGYTF. The rearrangement joins TRBV5-6 to TRBJ1-2; no firm D call. The CDR3 totals 12 residues. The germline CDR1 and CDR2 sequences are SGHDT and YYEEEE. V was cut by 2 bases and J by 8 bases, with 10 bases left in between.

The chain recombines TRBV6-5 with TRBJ2-3; D not certain. The CDR3 length is 14 residues. Trimming took off 0 bases at V and 0 bases at J, with 4 bases between the two ends. The V gene's germline CDR1 is MNHEY and CDR2 SVGAGI. CDR3 sequence (DNA): TGTGCCAGCAGTTACTCGAGTAGCACAGATACGCAGTATTTT. Its translation is CASSYSSSTDTQYF.

V usage is TRBV6-1 and J usage is TRBJ1-5, with 7 bases lining up with TRBD1. The junction had 13 bases not matched to a gene; V was cut back by 11 bases and J by 6 bases. Germline V gene sequence: CDR1 MNHNS, CDR2 SASEGT. The CDR3 totals 14 residues. CDR3 residues: CAGIPGRGLQPQHF. CDR3 DNA sequence: TGTGCCGGCATCCCAGGTAGGGGGCTTCAGCCCCAGCATTTT.

The chain joins TRBV6-1 to TRBJ1-5; the match to TRBD1 covers 7 bases. Germline CDR1 and CDR2: MNHNS and SASEGT. The V segment lost 4 bases and the J segment 7 bases; nucleotides outside the gene matches: 7. The CDR3 is made up of 14 amino acids. The CDR3 sequence is CASSGTGGGQPQHF. DNA for the CDR3: TGTGCCAGCAGTGGGACAGGAGGAGGGCAGCCCCAGCATTTT.